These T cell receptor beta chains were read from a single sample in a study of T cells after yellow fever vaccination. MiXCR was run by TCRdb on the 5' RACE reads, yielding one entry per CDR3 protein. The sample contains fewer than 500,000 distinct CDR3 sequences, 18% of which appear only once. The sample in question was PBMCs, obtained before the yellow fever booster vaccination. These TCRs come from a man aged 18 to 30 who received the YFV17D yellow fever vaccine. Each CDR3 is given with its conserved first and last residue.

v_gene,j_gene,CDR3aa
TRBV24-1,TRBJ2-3,CATSDARTSGGVGDTQYF
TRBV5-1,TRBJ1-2,CASSWATGGDGYTF
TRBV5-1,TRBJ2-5,CASTPGGYQETQYF
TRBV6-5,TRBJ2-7,CASSYGAQYEQYF
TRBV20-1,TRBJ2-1,CSAAPGTSINEQFF
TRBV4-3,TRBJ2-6,CASSPPFFLPGANVLTF
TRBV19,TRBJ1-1,CASSTRQVPEAFF
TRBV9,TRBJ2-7,CASSAQASGSYEQYF
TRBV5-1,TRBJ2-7,CASSLSSGVFEQYF
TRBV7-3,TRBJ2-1,CASSPLGSQYNEQFF
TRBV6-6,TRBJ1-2,CASSTGLEGYTF
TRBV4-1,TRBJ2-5,CASSQTGTQETQYF
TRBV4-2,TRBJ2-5,CASSQKGGETQYF
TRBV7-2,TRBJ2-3,CASSLNPGTDTQYF
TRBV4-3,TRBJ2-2,CASSQTPQGAAGELFF
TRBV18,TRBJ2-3,CASKDRGRNSDTQYF
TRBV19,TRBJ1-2,CASSIDRDYGYTF
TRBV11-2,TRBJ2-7,CASSANSYEQYF
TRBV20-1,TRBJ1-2,CSAREGREKYGYTF
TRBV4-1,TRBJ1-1,CASSQEPPQGLVPLNTEAFF
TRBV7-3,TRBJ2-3,CASSPSLTSTDTQYF
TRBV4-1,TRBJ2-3,CASSQERFTGGRRDTQYF
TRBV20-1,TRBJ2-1,CSASSVLAGYNEQFF
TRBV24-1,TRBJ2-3,CATRQGAADTQYF
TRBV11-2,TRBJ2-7,CASSSTLAGGLYEQYF
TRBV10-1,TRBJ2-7,CASSAGAIYEQYF
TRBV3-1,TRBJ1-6,CASSDYRQGDHSPLHF
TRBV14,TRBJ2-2,CASSQGAPGELFF
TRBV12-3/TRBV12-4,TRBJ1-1,CASSSMRNTEAFF
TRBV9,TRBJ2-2,CASSVEPWLAGGRGTGELFF
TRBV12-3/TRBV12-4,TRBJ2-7,CASSYRGHEQYF
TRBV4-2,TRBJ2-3,CASRDGGGLLTDTQYF
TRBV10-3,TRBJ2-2,CAIRNRTGNTGELFF
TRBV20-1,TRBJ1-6,CSARVREGGESPLHF
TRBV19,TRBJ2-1,CASKGTSGSYNEQFF
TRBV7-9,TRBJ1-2,CASSPTGGMYGYTF
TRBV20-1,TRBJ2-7,CSASTSQGLRYEQYF
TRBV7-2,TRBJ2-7,CASSLAGADEQYF
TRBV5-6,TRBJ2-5,CASSLAVGLAVQETQYF
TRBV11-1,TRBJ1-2,CASSREEYGYTF
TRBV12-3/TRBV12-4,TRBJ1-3,CASSGDSGNTIYF
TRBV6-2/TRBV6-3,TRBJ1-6,CASSGYLGVTLHF
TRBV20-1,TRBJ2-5,CSARPELGIRETQYF
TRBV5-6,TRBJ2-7,CASSLGLAGQLTYEQYF
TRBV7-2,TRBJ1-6,CASSALGQGGGYNSPLHF
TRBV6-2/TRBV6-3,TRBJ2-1,CASTMTSGGTSYNEQFF
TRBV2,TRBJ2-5,CASSESVLDRAQETQYF
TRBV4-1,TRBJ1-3,CASSHLGGLAGNTIYF
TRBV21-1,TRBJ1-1,CASSRPGQEAFF
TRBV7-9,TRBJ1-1,CASSLLTGAPTEAFF
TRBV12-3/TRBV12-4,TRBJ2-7,CASSRQGAGEQYF